This is a list of T cell receptor beta chains from one sample in a study of T cells in Graves' hyperthyroidism and ophthalmopathy. Each CDR3 protein gets one entry after TCRdb re-called the multiplex PCR reads with MiXCR. In the table there are hundreds of thousands of distinct CDR3 sequences, 45% of which are singletons. Sample: peripheral blood or thyroid tissue (not recorded which). The receptors come from an adult man with Graves' disease, either hyperthyroidism or ophthalmopathy (not recorded which). Each CDR3 is given with its conserved first and last residue. A D gene is named only where the DNA matches it firmly. Not every row has a clone size; where given, it reads once, few, many or a size class.

TRBV19	-	TRBJ2-5	few	CASSIDLQQETQYF	TGTGCCAGTAGTATAGATCTGCAGCAAGAGACCCAGTACTTC
TRBV6-5	-	TRBJ1-1	few	CASSEGRYAEAFF	TGTGCCAGCAGTGAGGGACGGTACGCTGAAGCTTTCTTT
TRBV27	-	TRBJ1-1	-	CASSFQSNTEAFF	TGTGCCAGCAGTTTCCAGTCGAACACTGAAGCTTTCTTT
TRBV7-9	-	TRBJ2-7	few	CASSADWSSYEQYF	TGTGCCAGCAGCGCGGACTGGAGCTCCTACGAGCAGTACTTC
TRBV10-3	-	TRBJ1-2	many	CAISESWADYGYTF	TGTGCCATCAGTGAGTCTTGGGCGGACTATGGCTACACCTTC
TRBV24-1	-	TRBJ1-6	many	CATSDGRLVRNSPLHF	TGTGCCACCAGTGATGGACGACTTGTTCGGAATTCACCCCTCCACTTT
TRBV19	-	TRBJ1-1	few	CASRSTGTRREAFF	TGTGCCAGTCGGTCGACAGGCACCCGGAGGGAAGCTTTCTTT
TRBV6-1	TRBD1	TRBJ1-4	-	CASSQGQGELFF	TGTGCCAGCAGCCAGGGACAGGGGGAACTGTTTTTT
TRBV5-1	-	TRBJ1-2	-	CASRKEDQNYGYTF	TGCGCCAGCCGAAAGGAGGACCAGAACTATGGCTACACCTTC
TRBV7-9	-	TRBJ2-7	-	CASSLVGETYEQYF	TGTGCCAGCAGCTTGGTGGGGGAAACCTACGAGCAGTACTTC
TRBV20-1	-	TRBJ2-5	many	CSASLLRGQETQYF	TGCAGTGCTTCACTCCTTCGGGGCCAAGAGACCCAGTACTTC
TRBV10-3	-	TRBJ1-1	-	CAIRAGHSGTEAFF	TGTGCCATCAGAGCGGGACATTCGGGCACTGAAGCTTTCTTT
TRBV12-3/TRBV12-4	TRBD2	TRBJ2-7	-	CASSFSGASYEQYF	TGTGCCAGCAGTTTTAGCGGGGCATCCTACGAGCAGTACTTC
TRBV29-1	TRBD1	TRBJ1-2	-	CSVRQGARNYGYTF	TGCAGCGTAAGACAGGGGGCGCGAAACTATGGCTACACCTTC
TRBV3-1	-	TRBJ2-5	once	CASSQKARVYQETQYF	TGTGCCAGCAGTCAAAAGGCCAGGGTGTACCAAGAGACCCAGTACTTC
TRBV15	TRBD1	TRBJ1-6	-	CATSSPGQGRSPLHF	TGTGCCACCAGCAGCCCCGGACAGGGTCGGTCACCCCTCCACTTT
TRBV2	-	TRBJ2-7	-	CASRRTDNSYEQYF	TGTGCCAGCAGAAGGACGGACAACTCCTACGAGCAGTACTTC
TRBV2	TRBD1	TRBJ1-1	-	CASSPNRGTEAFF	TGTGCCAGCAGTCCAAACAGGGGCACTGAAGCTTTCTTT
TRBV29-1	-	TRBJ2-5	-	CSVGTGNQPQYF	TGCAGCGTTGGTACAGGGAATCAGCCCCAGTACTTC
TRBV28	-	TRBJ1-5	-	CASRVVRGDFSNQPQHF	TGTGCCAGCAGAGTTGTGCGGGGAGATTTTAGCAATCAGCCCCAGCATTTT
TRBV9	TRBD1	TRBJ1-2	few	CASSVGQNANYGYTF	TGTGCCAGCAGCGTGGGACAGAACGCTAACTATGGCTACACCTTC
TRBV7-6	-	TRBJ1-1	-	CASSAPNSWGTEAFF	TGTGCCAGCAGCGCCCCCAACAGCTGGGGCACTGAAGCTTTCTTT
TRBV20-1	TRBD1	TRBJ2-7	once	CSARDDRGDYEQYF	TGCAGTGCTAGGGATGACAGGGGGGACTACGAGCAGTACTTC
TRBV9	TRBD1	TRBJ1-2	many	CASRGQDLYGYTF	TGTGCCAGCAGGGGACAGGACCTCTATGGCTACACCTTC
TRBV2	TRBD2	TRBJ2-2	-	CASSLRPSGGGAGELFF	TGTGCCAGCAGCTTACGGCCTAGCGGGGGGGGAGCCGGGGAGCTGTTTTTT
TRBV19	-	TRBJ1-5	-	CASSSVEWDQPQHF	TGTGCCAGTAGTTCGGTCGAATGGGATCAGCCCCAGCATTTT
TRBV9	-	TRBJ1-1	few	CASSQDGGQANTEAFF	TGTGCCAGCAGCCAAGACGGTGGGCAGGCGAACACTGAAGCTTTCTTT
TRBV7-9	-	TRBJ1-1	many	CASSYNAEAFF	TGTGCCAGCAGTTACAACGCTGAAGCTTTCTTT
TRBV12-3/TRBV12-4	TRBD1	TRBJ1-5	-	CASRDGTGVDQPQHF	TGTGCCAGCAGAGATGGGACAGGGGTGGATCAGCCCCAGCATTTT
TRBV25-1	TRBD1	TRBJ1-3	-	CASREGQRNTIYF	TGTGCCAGCAGAGAGGGACAGCGAAACACCATATATTTT
TRBV19	-	TRBJ1-2	few	CASSIGAGDYGYTF	TGTGCCAGTAGTATAGGCGCAGGGGACTATGGCTACACCTTC
TRBV7-9	-	TRBJ1-2	once	CASSLGPGPRGYTF	TGTGCCAGCAGCTTAGGGCCCGGGCCGCGGGGCTACACCTTC
TRBV6-5	TRBD1	TRBJ1-2	few	CASSYSGQEYGYTF	TGTGCCAGCAGTTACTCAGGACAGGAATATGGCTACACCTTC
TRBV10-2	TRBD2	TRBJ2-1	-	CASSEYLAGGEQFF	TGCGCCAGCAGTGAGTACCTAGCGGGAGGTGAGCAGTTCTTC
TRBV7-9	TRBD1	TRBJ1-2	-	CASSLFRGYDYGYTF	TGTGCCAGCAGCTTGTTCAGGGGGTACGACTATGGCTACACCTTC
TRBV6-5	-	TRBJ1-1	few	CASSSTYMNTEAFF	TGTGCCAGCAGTAGTACGTATATGAACACTGAAGCTTTCTTT
TRBV20-1	-	TRBJ2-7	many	CSAEILSEQYF	TGCAGTGCTGAGATCCTGAGCGAGCAGTACTTC
TRBV9	-	TRBJ1-3	-	CASSAPPSGRSGNTIYF	TGTGCCAGCAGCGCCCCTCCGTCCGGCCGCTCTGGAAACACCATATATTTT
TRBV25-1	-	TRBJ1-2	few	CARQWGQDGYTF	TGTGCCAGACAGTGGGGGCAGGATGGCTACACCTTC
TRBV20-1	TRBD1	TRBJ1-5	few	CSARQTGADNQPQHF	TGCAGTGCTAGGCAAACAGGGGCCGACAATCAGCCCCAGCATTTT
TRBV20-1	TRBD1	TRBJ1-4	-	CSARQGKEKLFF	TGCAGTGCCAGACAGGGAAAGGAAAAACTGTTTTTT
TRBV20-1	-	TRBJ1-4	-	CSARTRGRYEKLFF	TGCAGTGCTAGAACCCGGGGTCGTTATGAAAAACTGTTTTTT
TRBV12-5	-	TRBJ1-5	-	CASGLLARGPNQPQHF	TGTGCTAGTGGTTTGTTAGCAAGGGGACCAAATCAGCCCCAGCATTTT
TRBV6-5	-	TRBJ1-2	many	CASRSNYGYTF	TGTGCCAGCAGGAGTAACTATGGCTACACCTTC
TRBV9	-	TRBJ2-7	many	CASGGSEQYF	TGTGCCAGCGGCGGGTCTGAGCAGTACTTC
TRBV6-5	-	TRBJ2-5	few	CASMPGQSEETQYF	TGTGCCAGCATGCCCGGACAGAGTGAGGAGACCCAGTACTTC
TRBV7-2	-	TRBJ2-7	many	CASSLGGTQYEQYF	TGTGCCAGCAGCTTAGGGGGCACCCAGTACGAGCAGTACTTC
TRBV29-1	-	TRBJ2-5	many	CSVAQSDKETQYF	TGCAGCGTTGCACAGAGTGATAAAGAGACCCAGTACTTC
TRBV2	-	TRBJ2-5	-	CASGRAQETETQYF	TGTGCCAGCGGACGGGCCCAAGAAACAGAGACCCAGTACTTC
TRBV20-1	-	TRBJ1-4	-	CSARGAFYEKLFF	TGCAGTGCTAGGGGGGCGTTTTATGAAAAACTGTTTTTT
TRBV30	TRBD1	TRBJ2-7	-	CAWSPGQVYEQYF	TGTGCCTGGAGTCCGGGACAGGTCTACGAGCAGTACTTC
TRBV14	-	TRBJ1-4	few	CASSQDPATNEKLFF	TGTGCCAGCAGCCAAGATCCGGCAACTAATGAAAAACTGTTTTTT
TRBV29-1	-	TRBJ1-2	few	CSVGVGQGLSYGYTF	TGCAGCGTTGGGGTCGGGCAGGGACTATCTTATGGCTACACCTTC
TRBV12-3/TRBV12-4	-	TRBJ1-2	few	CASSTGDYYGYTF	TGTGCCAGCAGTACCGGGGACTACTATGGCTACACCTTC